Below are 23 T cell receptor beta chains sequenced from a single sample in a study of T cells in Graves' hyperthyroidism and ophthalmopathy. RNA transcripts provided the source from which TCR beta CDR3 regions were amplified. The HTBI set primed first-round TCR CDR3 RT-PCR. TCRdb used MiXCR to reprocess the multiplex PCR reads, holding one entry per CDR3 protein. This sample yields 500,000 to 650,000 distinct CDR3 sequences, of which about 15% are seen a single time; 11% to 15% belongs to the top ten. Sequencing was carried out using blood. These receptors originate from a woman aged 40 to 49 with Graves' hyperthyroidism.

At least ten counts were recorded for this clonotype. The J gene is TRBJ1-1, the V gene TRBV28; 10 bases agree with TRBD1. Germline V gives CDR1 MDHEN, CDR2 SYDVKM. The CDR3 is 15 residues long. J was trimmed by 4 bases and V by 5 bases; bases with no gene match: 7. Here the CDR3 DNA reads TGTGCCAGCAGTATACCGGGACAGGGGCGCACTGAAGCTTTCTTT. Translation gives CASSIPGQGRTEAFF.

This clonotype showed up many times. The CDR3 DNA sequence: TGCGCCAGCAGCTTAACTTCCCTGAAGGGGGACACTGAAGCTTTCTTT. Amino acids: CASSLTSLKGDTEAFF. The chain links TRBV5-1 to TRBJ1-1; the D gene is possibly TRBD1 (6 bases). Germline CDR1 reads SGHRS; CDR2 reads YFSETQ. CDR3 length: 16 amino acids. The V end was cut by 2 bases, the J end by 3 bases, with 17 bases between.

The chain combines TRBV6-5 with TRBJ1-4; D is unclear. Trimming pared 0 bases from V and 11 bases from J, leaving 13 bases between. This CDR3 region has 14 residues. Germline CDR1 reads MNHEY; CDR2 reads SVGAGI. The CDR3 region is CASSYSKVPHKLFF. CDR3 DNA: TGTGCCAGCAGTTACTCGAAAGTGCCCCACAAACTGTTTTTT.

V is TRBV28 and J is TRBJ2-3; 9 nucleotides align to TRBD2. The CDR3 extends over 10 amino acids. V dropped 9 bases and J dropped 10; count of bases not matched to a gene: 2. Germline V CDR1 and CDR2: MDHEN, SYDVKM. CDR3 nucleotides: TGTGCCAGGGCGGGGGGGTCGCAGTATTTT. Translation gives CARAGGSQYF.

A note on this clonotype: With a much larger clone just one base away, this may be a read error. V and J are TRBV28 and TRBJ2-1; 8 bases fit TRBD1. CDR1 and CDR2 from the germline V gene are MDHEN and SYDVKM. The J segment lost 4 bases and the V segment lost 8 bases, leaving 7 bases of the junction unmatched. The CDR3 totals 14 residues. CDR3 sequence reads: CASGSRGLYNEQFF. CDR3 bases: TGTGCCAGCGGTTCCAGGGGGCTATACAATGAGCAGTTCTTC.

V and J are TRBV18 and TRBJ1-3; D gene unclear. The V end was cut by 0 bases, the J end by 3 bases, with 12 bases between. Germline CDR1 KGHSH, CDR2 LQKENI. This CDR3 has 16 amino acids. CDR3 bases: TGTGCCAGCTCACCACCTAACACGATGGTTGGAAACACCATATATTTT. Its translation: CASSPPNTMVGNTIYF.

This clonotype was detected many times. The rearrangement links TRBV7-9 to TRBJ1-6; 8 nucleotides match TRBD1. Germline V gene lookup returns CDR1 SEHNR and CDR2 FQNEAQ (reference sequence). The CDR3 is 14 amino acids. V dropped 5 bases and J dropped 10; count of bases not matched to a gene: 7. Here the CDR3 reads CASSRGQGGSPLHF. CDR3 sequence (DNA): TGTGCCAGCAGCAGAGGACAGGGTGGATCACCCCTCCACTTT.

A few counts support this clonotype. The chain carries TRBV10-3 and TRBJ2-2; D gene uncertain. Looked up from germline, CDR1 is ENHRY and CDR2 is SYGVKD. This CDR3 region has 15 residues. V lost 0 bases and J lost 2, with 7 bases in between. CDR3 sequence (DNA): TGTGCCATCAGTGAGTCGGCTCTAAACACCGGGGAGCTGTTTTTT. This translates into CAISESALNTGELFF.

This clonotype appeared many times. The rearrangement links TRBV28 to TRBJ2-7; the D is unclear. The CDR3 length is 13 residues. Deletions cut 8 bases from V and 0 bases from J, with 11 bases between. Germline CDR1 MDHEN, CDR2 SYDVKM. In nucleotides, the CDR3 is TGTGCCAGCGGAGCGTTGAGCTCCTACGAGCAGTACTTC. It is translated as CASGALSSYEQYF.

The rearrangement joins TRBV12-3 or TRBV12-4 to TRBJ1-2; possible D gene TRBD1, 5 bases. V lost 3 bases and J lost 8, with 10 bases in between. The CDR3 extends over 12 amino acids. The CDR3 DNA reads TGTGCCAGCAGTTTCATCGGGGACGGCTACACCTTC. Translating gives CASSFIGDGYTF.

This clonotype was counted ten times or more. The chain recombines TRBV11-2 with TRBJ2-3, with D perhaps assigned TRBD1 or TRBD2 (5 bases each). Per the germline V gene, CDR1 is SGHAT and CDR2 is FQNNGV. The CDR3 runs 15 residues. V was trimmed by 0 bases and J by 4 bases, leaving 11 bases between them. CDR3 amino acids: CASSLEMGVADTQYF. CDR3 bases: TGTGCCAGCAGCTTAGAGATGGGGGTGGCAGATACGCAGTATTTT. The entire variable domain, with the rest obtained from reference TRBV11-2 and TRBJ2-3, is as follows: EAGVAQSPRYKIIEKRQSVAFWCNPISGHATLYWYQQILGQGPKLLIQFQNNGVVDDSQLPKDRFSAERLKGVDSTLKIQPAKLEDSAVYLCASSLEMGVADTQYFGPGTRLTVL.

This chain joins TRBV6-2 or TRBV6-3 and TRBJ2-2; the match to TRBD1 covers 7 bases. Per the germline V gene, CDR1 is MNHEY and CDR2 is SVGEGT. J gave up 6 bases and V 8 bases, and 6 bases lay outside the gene matches. The CDR3 contains 13 residues. CDR3 amino acids: CASSAGGPGELFF. The DNA for the CDR3 is TGTGCCAGCTCCGCAGGGGGTCCCGGGGAGCTGTTTTTT.

This clonotype was detected ten times or more. V gene TRBV28 combines with J gene TRBJ2-7; D is unclear. The CDR3 loop spans 16 amino acids. CDR1 is MDHEN, CDR2 SYDVKM, per germline. Trimming took off 2 bases at V and 4 bases at J, with 18 bases between the two ends. CDR3 nucleotide sequence: TGTGCCAGCAGTTTAAGGCTAGAAGCCCTTCTGTACGAGCAGTACTTC. Translating gives CASSLRLEALLYEQYF.

This clonotype has at least ten counts. The rearrangement links TRBV5-6 to TRBJ2-1; D might be TRBD2 (5 bases). The CDR3 is 14 residues long. Germline loops: CDR1 SGHDT, CDR2 YYEEEE. V lost 2 bases, J lost 7 bases, and 13 bases lay in between. CDR3 nucleotide sequence: TGTGCCAGCAGCTTTGTGGGAGTCGGGAATGAGCAGTTCTTC. This encodes CASSFVGVGNEQFF.

A few counts support this clonotype. The rearrangement joins TRBV20-1 to TRBJ2-1; no firm D call. Germline values: CDR1 DFQATT, CDR2 SNEGSKA (reference sequence). V lost 0 bases, J lost 1 base, and 10 bases lay in between. The CDR3 runs 15 residues. The CDR3 spells CSARDMRMSYNEQFF. CDR3 DNA sequence: TGCAGTGCTAGAGATATGCGGATGTCCTACAATGAGCAGTTCTTC.

CDR3 nucleotide sequence: TGTGCCAGTAGTGGAGGGAGGGCCCTCAGGGAGCAGTTCTTC. It translates to CASSGGRALREQFF. J is TRBJ2-1 and V is TRBV19, with 7 bases identical to TRBD2. The germline gives CDR1 LNHDA, CDR2 SQIVND (reference sequence). The CDR3 has 14 residues. J lost 10 bases, V lost 5 bases, and 11 bases had no gene match.

This clonotype was counted ten times or more. V usage is TRBV9 and J usage is TRBJ2-7, with 11 bases fitting TRBD2. The CDR3 is made up of 15 amino acids. J gave up 4 bases and V 2 bases, and 5 bases lay outside the gene matches. Germline lookup yields CDR1 SGDLS and CDR2 YYNGEE. The CDR3 loop is CASSVGLADYYEQYF. In nucleotides, the CDR3 is TGTGCCAGCAGCGTGGGACTAGCGGACTATTACGAGCAGTACTTC.

The J gene is TRBJ1-2, the V gene TRBV20-1; the match to TRBD1 covers 10 bases. V lost 6 bases and J lost 4; bases outside the gene matches: 11. CDR3 size: 15 residues. In germline, CDR1 is DFQATT, CDR2 SNEGSKA (reference sequence). The CDR3 DNA sequence: TGCAGTGCCCTAGAGGGACAGGGGTCATTCTATGGCTACACCTTC. Translating gives CSALEGQGSFYGYTF.

Details on this clonotype: The DNA is left out, because the CDR3 cannot be placed on it with certainty; the CDR3 is given as TCRdb lists it. The chain recombines TRBV7-9 with TRBJ2-5; the D call TRBD2 from the table was never checked on the DNA. The CDR3 has 23 residues if both end residues are counted. Looked up from germline, CDR1 is SEHNR and CDR2 is FQNEAQ (reference sequence). CDR3: CASSFYICSARSWTSGNQETQYF.

As for this clonotype: Its ends do not fully match the called genes, so a read error is possible. J is TRBJ2-1 and V is TRBV5-1, with 14 positions matching TRBD2. This CDR3 has 17 amino acids. The germline V gene has CDR1 SGHRS and CDR2 YFSETQ. The CDR3 DNA reads as TGCACCAGCAGCGCCCGACTAGCGGGAGGGGTTAACAATGAGCAGTTCTTC. It is translated as CTSSARLAGGVNNEQFF.

V is TRBV19 and J is TRBJ2-7; 10 nucleotides align to TRBD1. The CDR3 is 15 amino acids. Germline V CDR1 and CDR2: LNHDA, SQIVND (reference sequence). The V and J ends lost 4 bases and 5 bases, in that order; junction bases with no gene match: 8. The CDR3 sequence: CASSTPGQGIHEQYF. The CDR3 DNA reads as TGTGCCAGTAGTACCCCGGGACAGGGGATTCACGAGCAGTACTTC.

This clonotype has a count of ten or more. This chain uses TRBV5-8 with TRBJ1-1; D remains ambiguous. In germline, CDR1 is SGHTS, CDR2 YDEGEE. V gave up 2 bases and J gave up 4 bases, with 9 bases separating them. This CDR3 contains 13 residues. The CDR3 loop is CASSFGDFTEAFF. The CDR3 DNA reads TGTGCCAGCAGCTTTGGGGATTTCACTGAAGCTTTCTTT.

This clonotype was seen many times. The chain employs TRBV2 and TRBJ1-5, with D unclear. The V gene's germline CDR1 is SNHLY and CDR2 FYNNEI. The length of the CDR3 is 14 residues. V gave up 1 base and J gave up 6 bases, with 10 bases separating them. CDR3 sequence reads: CASSEGPGGQPQHF. The CDR3 DNA reads as TGTGCCAGCAGTGAAGGGCCCGGCGGTCAGCCCCAGCATTTT.